Listed below are T cell receptor beta chains from one sample, sequenced in a study of blood T cells in healthy people across ages. MiXCR, applied by TCRdb to the 5' RACE reads, yields one record per CDR3 protein. The sample has some 1.8 million distinct CDR3 sequences, about two fifths seen once; the top ten hold around 23%. The sequencing input was blood. The receptors here all came from a human donor in good health. Each CDR3 is given with its conserved first and last residue. A D gene is named only where the DNA matches it firmly. The size field is filled for only some rows; it gives once, few, many or a size class.

D gene	CDR3 length	J gene	V gene	clone size	CDR3 DNA	CDR3 protein
-	15	TRBJ1-4	TRBV4-1	few	TGCGCCAGCAGCCAAGCGGACCTCAGCTCCGAAAAACTGTTTTTT	CASSQADLSSEKLFF
-	15	TRBJ2-1	TRBV7-2	once	TGTGCCAGCAGCCCGGAGGGGCCAAGATACAATGAGCAGTTCTTC	CASSPEGPRYNEQFF
TRBD2	14	TRBJ2-1	TRBV12-3/TRBV12-4	few	TGTGCCAGCAGTCCTAGCGGGGCGGGCAATGAGCAGTTCTTC	CASSPSGAGNEQFF
-	13	TRBJ1-2	TRBV29-1	-	TGCAGCGTTGAAGAGGTACGGGGTGGCAGCTACACCTTC	CSVEEVRGGSYTF
TRBD1	15	TRBJ2-6	TRBV4-3	-	TGCGCCAGCAGCCACGCCGGGACAGGGGACGACGTCCTGACTTTC	CASSHAGTGDDVLTF
TRBD2	13	TRBJ2-5	TRBV20-1	-	TGCAGTGCCCCAAGCGGGGGGGAGGAGACCCAGTACTTC	CSAPSGGEETQYF
-	14	TRBJ2-7	TRBV6-2/TRBV6-3	-	TGTGCCAGCAGTTACCTGGACACCACCTACGAGCAGTACTTC	CASSYLDTTYEQYF
TRBD1	15	TRBJ2-6	TRBV20-1	-	TGCAGTGCTAGTGAAACAGGGGCTGGGGCCAACGTCCTGACTTTC	CSASETGAGANVLTF
TRBD1	14	TRBJ2-1	TRBV29-1	-	TGCAGCGTTCCGGACAGGGTATCCTGCAATGAGCAGTTCTTC	CSVPDRVSCNEQFF
TRBD2	15	TRBJ2-5	TRBV7-2	-	TGTGCCAGCGGCTTACACGGCTCGGGAGGGGAGACCCAGTACTTC	CASGLHGSGGETQYF
TRBD1	17	TRBJ2-1	TRBV2	-	TGTGCCAGCAGTCAAAACAGGGGGCAACTAGCAGACAATGAGCAGTTCTTC	CASSQNRGQLADNEQFF
-	14	TRBJ2-1	TRBV20-1	few	TGCAGTGCTAATAACGGGCTCGGATACAATGAGCAGTTCTTC	CSANNGLGYNEQFF
-	11	TRBJ1-2	TRBV12-3/TRBV12-4	few	TGTGCCACTGGCAGCTTCTATGGCTACACCTTC	CATGSFYGYTF
-	11	TRBJ1-1	TRBV7-3	-	TGTGCCAGCAGCCCGGACAGTGAAGCTTTCTTT	CASSPDSEAFF
-	12	TRBJ1-2	TRBV28	-	TGTGCCAGCAGTTCGACGGGACTCGGCTACACCTTC	CASSSTGLGYTF
-	10	TRBJ1-2	TRBV20-1	few	TGCAGTGCTTCTAATGCGGGCTACACCTTC	CSASNAGYTF
-	15	TRBJ1-2	TRBV28	-	TGTGCCAACACCCGGCCGTGGGGTCGGGACTATGGCTACACCTTC	CANTRPWGRDYGYTF
TRBD2	15	TRBJ2-1	TRBV7-9	few	TGTGCCAGCAGCCCAGGGGCTAGCGGGTTTGGCGAGCAGTTCTTC	CASSPGASGFGEQFF
TRBD2	15	TRBJ2-1	TRBV6-5	few	TGTGCCAGCAGTAATAGCGGGGGAGACTACAATGAGCAGTTCTTC	CASSNSGGDYNEQFF
TRBD1	16	TRBJ2-5	TRBV20-1	-	TGCAGTGCAAGAGGGACAGGACAGCCCGAGGCGGAGACCCAGTACTTC	CSARGTGQPEAETQYF
-	14	TRBJ1-6	TRBV5-4	few	TGTGCCAGCAGCCGGACGGACCGTAATTCACCCCTCCACTTT	CASSRTDRNSPLHF
TRBD1	16	TRBJ2-1	TRBV4-3	many	TGCGCCAGCAGCCAAGCCCCGGACAGGTACTACAATGAGCAGTTCTTC	CASSQAPDRYYNEQFF
-	15	TRBJ1-2	TRBV4-1	few	TGCGCCAGCAGCCACACAGGGATGCCGAACTATGGCTACACCTTC	CASSHTGMPNYGYTF
TRBD1	13	TRBJ2-3	TRBV29-1	-	TGCAGCGTTGACCGGACAGGGCAAGATACGCAGTATTTT	CSVDRTGQDTQYF
TRBD2	17	TRBJ2-1	TRBV20-1	few	TGCAGTGCTCCGAAAAGCCCGACTAGCGGGGCCTACAATGAGCAGTTCTTC	CSAPKSPTSGAYNEQFF
-	13	TRBJ2-7	TRBV28	few	TGTGCCAGCAGCAAGGGTAATTTCTACGAGCAGTACTTC	CASSKGNFYEQYF
TRBD1	15	TRBJ1-1	TRBV24-1	-	TGTGCCACCAGTGACAACAGGGGAGTGGGCACTGAAGCTTTCTTT	CATSDNRGVGTEAFF
-	15	TRBJ2-3	TRBV12-3/TRBV12-4	-	TGTGCCACGCAAGGGGCTAGTTCGAGTGCAGATACGCAGTATTTT	CATQGASSSADTQYF
TRBD1	14	TRBJ2-3	TRBV29-1	few	TGCAGCGTCGAGCACGGACAGGGTCCAGATACGCAGTATTTT	CSVEHGQGPDTQYF
TRBD1	17	TRBJ2-6	TRBV6-1	-	TGTGCCAGCAGGCCGGGACAGGCCTCTTCTGGGGCCAACGTCCTGACTTTC	CASRPGQASSGANVLTF
-	15	TRBJ2-7	TRBV7-9	once	TGTGCCAGCAGCCCCCCAGGACAGAGCCTCTACGAGCAGTACTTC	CASSPPGQSLYEQYF
-	14	TRBJ1-1	TRBV28	-	TGTGCCAGCAGTTTACCGGACGGGGACACTGAAGCTTTCTTT	CASSLPDGDTEAFF
-	14	TRBJ2-7	TRBV5-5	-	TGTGCCAACAGCTTTCTGGAGAGATCCTACGAGCAGTACTTC	CANSFLERSYEQYF
-	12	TRBJ2-7	TRBV29-1	few	TGCAGCGTTGGTAGGGTTGGGAACGAGCAGTACTTC	CSVGRVGNEQYF
TRBD1	17	TRBJ2-3	TRBV27	-	TGTGCCAGCAGTTTCCTCGCGCGAGACAGGGTAACAGATACGCAGTATTTT	CASSFLARDRVTDTQYF
TRBD2	18	TRBJ2-4	TRBV11-2	-	TGTGCCAGCAGCTTAGAGTCGACTAGCGGGGGGGACAAAAACATTCAGTACTTC	CASSLESTSGGDKNIQYF
-	16	TRBJ2-3	TRBV12-3/TRBV12-4	-	TGTGCCAGCAGCCCCGGTGGATGGGGTGGGACAGATACGCAGTATTTT	CASSPGGWGGTDTQYF
-	15	TRBJ2-1	TRBV13	-	TGTGCCAGCAGCTTAAGTGGGATCGGGTTAAATGAGCAGTTCTTC	CASSLSGIGLNEQFF
-	13	TRBJ2-3	TRBV5-1	-	TGCGCCAGCAGCTGGGAGGTCACAGATACGCAGTATTTT	CASSWEVTDTQYF
TRBD2	14	TRBJ2-1	TRBV12-3/TRBV12-4	-	TGTGCCAGCAGTCTAGCGGGGATCAGGGGTGAGCAGTTCTTC	CASSLAGIRGEQFF
TRBD2	14	TRBJ2-1	TRBV7-2	-	TGTGCCAGCAGCTTAGTGAGGACTAGTACTGAGCAGTTCTTC	CASSLVRTSTEQFF
-	16	TRBJ2-1	TRBV12-3/TRBV12-4	-	TGTGCCAGCAGTCACATTCATAACCCGGTTGGGAATGAGCAGTTCTTC	CASSHIHNPVGNEQFF
TRBD1	13	TRBJ1-2	TRBV6-6	-	TGTGTCAGCAGTGTAGACAGGGACAATGGCTACACCTTC	CVSSVDRDNGYTF
TRBD1	15	TRBJ2-5	TRBV4-3	-	TGCGCCAGCAGCCAAGATGTCAGGGGGCAAGAGACCCAGTACTTC	CASSQDVRGQETQYF
TRBD1	19	TRBJ1-1	TRBV9	few	TGTGCCAGCAGCGTAGAACCAGTTCCGGGACAGGCCGTGAACACTGAAGCTTTCTTT	CASSVEPVPGQAVNTEAFF
-	15	TRBJ2-1	TRBV7-2	-	TGTGCCAGCAGCTTAGCTCTAGGGGGGATAGGTGAGCAGTTCTTC	CASSLALGGIGEQFF
-	15	TRBJ2-7	TRBV20-1	few	TGCAGTGCTAGAGTTGGTCCCCTAACCTCCTACGAGCAGTACTTC	CSARVGPLTSYEQYF
TRBD1	15	TRBJ2-3	TRBV20-1	-	TGCAGTGCTGCCCTCGGGACAGACCCCGGGGATACGCAGTATTTT	CSAALGTDPGDTQYF
-	13	TRBJ1-4	TRBV20-1	-	TGCAGTGCTAGTAGGGGAGTGGGTGAAAAACTGTTTTTT	CSASRGVGEKLFF
-	13	TRBJ2-1	TRBV20-1	-	TGCAGTGCTAGAGGGACTCACGCCTACGAGCAGTTCTTC	CSARGTHAYEQFF
-	16	TRBJ2-1	TRBV4-1	-	TGCACCAGCAGCCAAGAAAACAGCTTCGACTACAATGAGCAGTTCTTC	CTSSQENSFDYNEQFF
-	15	TRBJ2-1	TRBV4-2	-	TGTGCCAGCAGCCAAGATATCGGCAGGCGGAATGAGCAGTTCTTC	CASSQDIGRRNEQFF
-	18	TRBJ1-5	TRBV6-1	-	TGTGCCAGCAGTGAACTGGCGGAGTTGGCTTGGCGCAATCAGCCCCAGCATTTT	CASSELAELAWRNQPQHF
TRBD1	15	TRBJ1-2	TRBV5-1	-	TGCGCCAGCAGCTCGGGACAGGGGGAGTACTATGGCTACACCTTC	CASSSGQGEYYGYTF
-	15	TRBJ2-5	TRBV20-1	-	TGCAGTGCTAGTTTACCACGGAGGCTCCAAGAGACCCAGTACTTC	CSASLPRRLQETQYF
-	13	TRBJ1-6	TRBV20-1	-	TGCAGTGCTAGGGGACCGATTAATTCACCCCTCCACTTT	CSARGPINSPLHF
-	16	TRBJ2-7	TRBV9	-	TGTGCCAGCAGCGTAGGGAATGAGAGATTCCCCTACGAGCAGTACTTC	CASSVGNERFPYEQYF